Shown below are 12 T cell receptor beta chains from a single sample sequenced in a study of early T cells in non-severe SARS-CoV-2 infection. MiXCR was run by TCRdb on the 5' RACE reads, yielding one entry per CDR3 protein. This sample carries 30,000 or so distinct CDR3 sequences, around 7% of them seen once, and the ten largest clones take 37%. Sequenced: whole blood. These receptors were collected from an adult who was a healthcare worker with PCR-confirmed SARS-CoV-2 infection or an uninfected control (not recorded which).

Many counts were recorded for this clonotype. CDR3: CASSGSGQGRSPLHF. CDR3 sequence (DNA): TGTGCCAGCAGTGGCTCGGGACAGGGAAGGTCACCCCTCCACTTT. The chain carries TRBV25-1 and TRBJ1-6; 9 positions match TRBD1. CDR1 and CDR2 from the germline V gene are MGHDK and SYGVNS. V gave up 4 bases and J gave up 10 bases; unmatched junction bases: 8. The CDR3 has 15 residues.

This clonotype was detected many times. V and J are TRBV6-6 and TRBJ1-3; D uncertain. With 2 bases removed from V and 2 bases from J, the gap between germline ends came to 7 bases. The length of the CDR3 is 14 residues. Germline CDR1 and CDR2: MNHNY and SVGAGI (reference sequence). The chain's CDR3 is CASSYTGAGNTIYF. CDR3 bases: TGTGCCAGCAGTTACACCGGGGCTGGAAACACCATATATTTT.

Only a few counts were recorded for this clonotype. V gene TRBV3-1 combines with J gene TRBJ2-3; 13 bases are a match to TRBD2. The CDR3 has 15 amino acids. The junction had 3 bases not matched to a gene; V was cut back by 5 bases and J by 4 bases. Germline CDR1 and CDR2: LGHDT and YNNKEL (reference sequence). As DNA, the CDR3 is TGTGCCAGCAGCTTGGGGACTAGCGGGGCAGATACGCAGTATTTT. It yields the protein CASSLGTSGADTQYF.

The gene calls are TRBV27 and TRBJ1-1; D remains ambiguous. The CDR3 extends over 13 amino acids. Germline CDR1 and CDR2: MNHEY and SMNVEV (reference sequence). V was trimmed by 3 bases and J by 2 bases, leaving 7 bases between them. CDR3 nucleotides: TGTGCCAGCAGTTTTAGGGAAAACACTGAAGCTTTCTTT. It specifies CASSFRENTEAFF.

The sample holds many counts of this clonotype. This sequence joins TRBV20-1 and TRBJ1-2; TRBD1 might be the D (5 bases). The CDR3 extends over 13 amino acids. Germline V gene data show CDR1 as DFQATT and CDR2 as SNEGSKA (reference sequence). Trimming pared 2 bases from V and 3 bases from J, leaving 10 bases between. CDR3: CSARMGEDYGYTF. Here the CDR3 DNA reads TGCAGTGCTAGAATGGGGGAAGACTATGGCTACACCTTC.

Concerning this clonotype itself: The conserved closing phenylalanine or tryptophan is absent in this CDR3, likely reflecting a read error. The chain recombines TRBV7-9 with TRBJ2-1, with D possibly called TRBD1 or TRBD2 (6 bases each). Trimming took off 3 bases at V and 8 bases at J, with 8 bases between the two ends. This CDR3 has 12 residues. Germline V gene data show CDR1 as SEHNR and CDR2 as FQNEAQ (reference sequence). The CDR3 bases are TGTGCCAGCAGCTTGGGGGGCTATGAGCAGTTCCTC. This codes for CASSLGGYEQFL.

The table lists this clonotype with many counts. The gene calls are TRBV7-2 and TRBJ2-1; D is unresolved. V lost 2 bases to trimming and J lost 2 bases, with 16 bases between them. Germline values: CDR1 SGHTA, CDR2 FQGNSA. This CDR3 has 17 residues. The CDR3 protein is CASSLYFGRGTYNEQFF. The CDR3 DNA is TGTGCCAGCAGCTTATATTTTGGCAGAGGCACCTACAATGAGCAGTTCTTC.

This clonotype occurred many times. The rearrangement links TRBV12-3 or TRBV12-4 to TRBJ2-3; the D is unclear. CDR3 length: 16 amino acids. The V and J ends lost 3 bases and 2 bases respectively, with 15 bases between them. CDR3 sequence: CASSFWLDSTTDTQYF. The DNA of the CDR3 is TGTGCCAGCAGTTTTTGGCTAGACTCGACCACAGATACGCAGTATTTT.

The chain uses TRBV7-3 and TRBJ1-1; D is undetermined. The V end was cut by 6 bases, the J end by 5 bases, with 10 bases between. CDR1 and CDR2 from the germline V gene are SGHTA and FQGTGA. The CDR3 consists of 12 residues. As DNA, the CDR3 is TGTGCCAGCAGGGGCCCGGGGACTGAAGCTTTCTTT. It codes for CASRGPGTEAFF. Complete variable domain (other parts from reference TRBV7-3 and TRBJ1-1): GAGVSQTPSNKVTEKGKYVELRCDPISGHTALYWYRQSLGQGPEFLIYFQGTGAADDSGLPNDRFFAVRPEGSVSTLKIQRTERGDSAVYLCASRGPGTEAFFGQGTRLTVV.

This clonotype came up a few times. The chain has TRBV27 and TRBJ2-7, with 9 bases that match TRBD1. This CDR3 contains 14 residues. Germline V CDR1 and CDR2: MNHEY, SMNVEV (reference sequence). J gave up 3 bases and V 3 bases, and 3 bases lay outside the gene matches. The CDR3 DNA sequence: TGTGCCAGCAGTTTGGACAGGGGAGGCTACGAGCAGTACTTC. Translating it yields CASSLDRGGYEQYF.

In its sample, this clonotype was seen many times. The rearrangement links TRBV7-9 to TRBJ2-3, with D perhaps matching TRBD2 (6 bases). V was trimmed by 2 bases and J by 8 bases, leaving 17 bases between them. The CDR3 is made up of 15 amino acids. Germline CDR1 SEHNR, CDR2 FQNEAQ (reference sequence). The CDR3 region has the DNA TGTGCCAGCAGCTTACGCGGGGCCCAGTGGGGTACGCAGTATTTT. This encodes CASSLRGAQWGTQYF.

This clonotype was seen many times. The gene calls are TRBV18 and TRBJ1-1, with TRBD1 as a possible D gene (6 bases). V lost 4 bases and J 1 base, leaving 7 bases between the germline ends. Germline assignment: CDR1 KGHSH and CDR2 LQKENI. CDR3 length: 13 amino acids. CDR3 loop: CASSQTGNTEAFF. The CDR3, as DNA: TGTGCCAGCTCACAGACAGGGAACACTGAAGCTTTCTTT.